This paragraph covers one T cell receptor beta chain sequence. The data originate from a study of blood T cell repertoires in COVID-19. Study-level background: Sample material is recorded as cDNA or gDNA derived from T cells, B-cell-depleted T cells, or PBMCs.

The data were produced by immunoSEQ multiplex PCR, yet TCRdb's version contains in-frame clones alone and is incomplete. The profile shows 150,000 to 200,000 clones, approximately 84% of them singletons. The germline V and J ends were trimmed by 2 bases and 1 base, with 11 bases remaining between them. This CDR3 is built from 16 residues. Germline V CDR1 and CDR2: MNHEY, SVGAGI. The sequenced sample consisted of peripheral blood. This TCR came from an elderly woman with acute or convalescent COVID-19. The chain couples TRBV6-5 to TRBJ1-4; D is undetermined. The CDR3 DNA reads TGTGCCAGCAGTTACGTCGCTGGGAGAACTAATGAAAAACTGTTTTTT. This sequence encodes CASSYVAGRTNEKLFF.